Sequencing of this TCR beta chain was carried out in a study of CD8+ T cells in alopecia areata. Study-level findings and limits: Scalp sequencing captures resident alphabeta T cells of normal skin too.

The CDR3 consists of 15 residues. V lost 7 bases to trimming and J lost 8 bases, with 20 bases between them. CDR1 and CDR2 from the germline V gene are MGHDK and SYGVNS. Following RNA extraction, reverse transcription yielded cDNA that acted as the sequencing template. Using immunoSEQ multiplex PCR, the repertoire was profiled, and TCRdb retains in-frame clones only, with some absent. The table shows roughly 130,000 clones, with 45% to 60% occurring only once. To note about this clone: Its antigen is unknown.

The V and J genes are TRBV25-1 and TRBJ1-4; possible D gene TRBD1, 6 bases. The source of this sequence is a human donor with alopecia areata. This specimen was CD4+ T cells sorted from blood, taken at week 0. This CDR3 reads CASTKSLGAGEKLFF. The CDR3 nucleotides are TGTGCCAGCACCAAATCCTTGGGGGCAGGAGAAAAACTGTTTTTT.